These T cell receptor beta chains were read from a single sample in a study of graft-versus-host responses after intestinal transplantation. No antigen has been assigned to these receptors. Sequencing used immunoSEQ multiplex PCR; TCRdb keeps in-frame clones, though not all of them. The sample carries tens of thousands of clones, roughly 94% recorded once. Here the sequenced sample was unstimulated CD8+ T cells sorted from spleen or lymph node cells, taken before intestinal transplant. The receptors stem from a human donor who received an intestinal transplant. CDR3s include the opening cysteine and the closing phenylalanine or tryptophan. A D gene is named only where the DNA matches it firmly. Clone size appears in some rows only: once, few, many, or a class for an expanded clone.

size,D,V,J,DNA,CDR3
NA,TRBD2,TRBV4-1,TRBJ2-7,TGCGCCAGCAGCCAAGACGACCCTCGGACTAGCGGCTCCTACGAGCAGTACTTC,CASSQDDPRTSGSYEQYF
NA,NA,TRBV4-1,TRBJ1-2,TGCGCCAGCAGCTACAGGCCCTGGGGCTATGGCTACACCTTC,CASSYRPWGYGYTF
NA,TRBD2,TRBV11-2,TRBJ2-1,TGTGCCAGCAGATTTAGCGGACTAGCAGTATACAATGAGCAGTTCTTC,CASRFSGLAVYNEQFF
few,TRBD1,TRBV7-6,TRBJ2-7,TGTGCCAGCAGCTTATCCGCGGGACAGGCGCCCTACGAGCAGTACTTC,CASSLSAGQAPYEQYF
NA,NA,TRBV5-6,TRBJ1-5,TGTGCCAGCAGCTTGGCCGGCAGTACGAGTCAGCCCCAGCATTTT,CASSLAGSTSQPQHF
NA,NA,TRBV6-5,TRBJ1-1,TGTGCCAGCAGTTACGGGACGAACACTGAAGCTTTCTTT,CASSYGTNTEAFF
NA,TRBD2,TRBV7-8,TRBJ2-1,TGTGCCAGCAGCCCGACTAGCGGGACTTACAATGAGCAGTTCTTC,CASSPTSGTYNEQFF
NA,TRBD1,TRBV6-4,TRBJ1-4,TGTGCCAGCAGTGACTGGGACAGGGCCGAAAAACTGTTTTTT,CASSDWDRAEKLFF
once,NA,TRBV5-6,TRBJ2-3,TGTGCCAGCAGCTTCCTTGCGACCGGCACAGATACGCAGTATTTT,CASSFLATGTDTQYF
NA,NA,TRBV28,TRBJ1-1,TGTGCCAGCAGTCCCAGCACGGAGGAGATGAACACTGAAGCTTTCTTT,CASSPSTEEMNTEAFF
NA,NA,TRBV4-1,TRBJ2-7,TGCGCCAGCAGCCAAGAGGCTTTCTACGAGCAGTACTTC,CASSQEAFYEQYF
NA,NA,TRBV27,TRBJ1-5,TGTGCCAGCAGTTTATCGGGGCGTAGCAATCAGCCCCAGCATTTT,CASSLSGRSNQPQHF
NA,TRBD1,TRBV6-6,TRBJ1-2,TGTGCCAGCAGTTACACGACAGGGGGCTACACCTTC,CASSYTTGGYTF
once,TRBD2,TRBV5-4,TRBJ2-1,TGTGCCAGCAGCTTGGTAGGCCTAGCGGCCTACAATGAGCAGTTCTTC,CASSLVGLAAYNEQFF
NA,TRBD1,TRBV28,TRBJ1-5,TGTGCCAGCAGTTGGGGACAGGAACCCTCAAACGCGAACCGGAATCAGCCCCAGCATTTT,CASSWGQEPSNANRNQPQHF
NA,TRBD1,TRBV6-5,TRBJ2-5,TGTGCCAGCAGTTACCAGACAGGGATCCAAGAGACCCAGTACTTC,CASSYQTGIQETQYF
once,TRBD1,TRBV27,TRBJ1-1,TGTGCCAGCAGTTGGGGGACAGTGAACACTGAAGCTTTCTTT,CASSWGTVNTEAFF
NA,NA,TRBV5-5,TRBJ2-1,TGTGCCAGCAGCTTCTCTGCACGGGGCGGGGTCTACAATGAGCAGTTCTTC,CASSFSARGGVYNEQFF
few,TRBD1,TRBV19,TRBJ1-5,TGTGCCAGTAGGTGGGACAGGGACGAACTCACGGGCAATCAGCCCCAGCATTTT,CASRWDRDELTGNQPQHF
once,NA,TRBV4-1,TRBJ2-3,TGCGCCAGCAGCCAAGATCCTCCCGCAGATACGCAGTATTTT,CASSQDPPADTQYF
NA,TRBD1,TRBV2,TRBJ1-2,TGTGCCAGCAGTGAGACAGGGATCCCCTCCGGCTATGGCTACACCTTC,CASSETGIPSGYGYTF
NA,TRBD2,TRBV5-1,TRBJ2-1,TGCGCCAGCAGCTTGGTCTGGGGAGCGGGACCTTACAATGAGCAGTTCTTC,CASSLVWGAGPYNEQFF
NA,NA,TRBV11-2,TRBJ1-4,TGTGCCAGCACCAGGGGACGGACTAATGAAAAACTGTTTTTT,CASTRGRTNEKLFF
NA,TRBD1,TRBV13,TRBJ1-2,TGTGCCAGCAGCCCCCGGGACAGGGTAATGAATGGCTACACCTTC,CASSPRDRVMNGYTF